The source of this TCR beta chain is a study of blood T cell repertoires in COVID-19. Study overall: Researchers got acute and convalescent COVID-19 samples from the United States, Italy and Spain. In each case, the material was cDNA or gDNA derived from T cells, B-cell-depleted T cells, or PBMCs.

Only in-frame clones appear in the TCRdb table, and some are missing; sequencing was by immunoSEQ multiplex PCR. The table has almost 350,000 clones, approximately 89% seen once; the top ten hold roughly 3.9%. Trimming removed 4 bases from V and 0 bases from J, with 10 bases in between. The germline gives CDR1 SGHKS, CDR2 YYEKEE (reference sequence). The length of the CDR3 is 14 residues. The TCR sequence derives from a woman aged 60 to 75 with COVID-19, enrolled during active disease. Material for sequencing was peripheral blood. The rearrangement links TRBV5-5 to TRBJ1-1, with no clear D. The CDR3 reads CASSTRGVNTEAFF. CDR3 sequence (DNA): TGTGCCAGCAGCACCCGAGGAGTGAACACTGAAGCTTTCTTT. Variable domain in full (rest from reference TRBV5-5 and TRBJ1-1): DAGVTQSPTHLIKTRGQQVTLRCSPISGHKSVSWYQQVLGQGPQFIFQYYEKEERGRGNFPDRFSARQFPNYSSELNVNALLLGDSALYLCASSTRGVNTEAFFGQGTRLTVV.